The next 21 T cell receptor beta chains were all read from a single sample in a study of neurological immune-mediated disorders. TCRdb independently ran MiXCR on the 5' RACE reads; one entry per CDR3 protein. The table lists about 90,000 distinct CDR3 sequences, approximately 13% of them singletons. Time point here: longitudinal time-point 2. Sequenced: PBMCs. These receptors were taken from a female donor with HTLV-1-associated myelopathy (HAM/TSP).

This clonotype was counted ten times or more. This chain joins TRBV5-1 and TRBJ2-7; 8 bases agree with TRBD1. Losses at the gene ends were 4 bases for V and 5 bases for J; bases not matched to a gene: 8. Germline CDR1 reads SGHRS; CDR2 reads YFSETQ. There are 14 residues in the CDR3. The CDR3 DNA follows: TGCGCCAGCAGCACCCGGACAGGGTCCCACGAGCAGTACTTC. It codes for CASSTRTGSHEQYF.

This clonotype was recorded at least ten times. The chain couples TRBV4-1 to TRBJ2-7; perhaps TRBD1 as D (6 bases). The CDR3 consists of 16 residues. The germline V gene encodes CDR1 MGHRA and CDR2 YSYEKL. The germline V and J ends were trimmed by 4 bases and 8 bases, with 24 bases remaining between them. The CDR3 region is CASSRTDFSAGVKQYF. The CDR3 DNA reads TGCGCCAGCAGCCGCACCGATTTCTCGGCAGGGGTCAAGCAGTACTTC.

There are many counts of this clonotype. The chain is built from TRBV28 and TRBJ2-2; D remains unclear. CDR3 length equals 15 residues. CDR1 and CDR2 (germline): MDHEN, SYDVKM. The germline V and J ends were trimmed by 3 bases and 7 bases, with 15 bases remaining between them. CDR3 region: CASSFASGRRGELFF. The CDR3 DNA sequence: TGTGCCAGCAGTTTTGCCAGTGGTAGACGCGGGGAGCTGTTTTTT.

This clonotype was recorded at least ten times. The rearrangement links TRBV5-1 to TRBJ2-3, with D uncertain. This CDR3 is 14 amino acids long. In germline, CDR1 is SGHRS, CDR2 YFSETQ. Trimming removed 5 bases at V and 5 bases at J, with 15 bases between. The CDR3 sequence: CASRSTPGGDTQYF. CDR3 coding DNA: TGCGCCAGCAGGAGCACTCCGGGCGGAGATACGCAGTATTTT.

This clonotype was found a few times. This chain uses TRBV9 with TRBJ1-2; 10 nucleotides agree with TRBD1. In germline, CDR1 is SGDLS, CDR2 YYNGEE. After removal of 2 bases from V and 7 bases from J, the junction contained 11 bases not matched to a gene. The CDR3 consists of 16 residues. CDR3 in DNA: TGTGCCAGCAGCGTCCAAGGATCCGGGACAGGGGCTGGCTACACCTTC. This gives the protein CASSVQGSGTGAGYTF.

At least ten counts were recorded for this clonotype. This chain uses TRBV5-1 with TRBJ1-1, with D perhaps matching TRBD1 (5 bases). CDR3 length: 16 residues. The germline V gene has CDR1 SGHRS and CDR2 YFSETQ. Trimming cost V 4 bases and J 2 bases, with 18 bases left between them. The DNA for the CDR3 is TGCGCCAGCAGCGCTCGGGGGGACGAAGCAAACACTGAAGCTTTCTTT. Its protein is CASSARGDEANTEAFF.

This clonotype showed up many times. The chain combines TRBV5-1 with TRBJ2-3; TRBD2 matches at 11 bases. V lost 0 bases and J lost 1; bases outside the gene matches: 1. Germline lookup yields CDR1 SGHRS and CDR2 YFSETQ. The CDR3 sequence is 16 residues long. CDR3 amino acids: CASSLGLAGRTDTQYF. CDR3 bases: TGCGCCAGCAGCTTGGGACTAGCGGGGCGCACAGATACGCAGTATTTT.

In its sample, this clonotype was seen many times. Written as DNA, the CDR3 is TGTGCCATCGGGGTGACACTCTCCTACGAGCAGTACTTC. Its protein product is CAIGVTLSYEQYF. The chain is built from TRBV10-3 and TRBJ2-7; D gene ambiguous. From germline, CDR1 is ENHRY and CDR2 SYGVKD. V was cut by 8 bases and J by 0 bases, with 11 bases left in between. The CDR3 has 13 amino acids.

This clonotype was counted at least ten times. This chain links TRBV5-1 with TRBJ1-4; D ambiguous. The length of the CDR3 is 14 residues. Trimming shortened V by 1 base and J by 0 bases, and 4 bases separated the two germline ends. Germline V gives CDR1 SGHRS, CDR2 YFSETQ. CDR3 coding DNA: TGCGCCAGCAGCTTGCGGACAACTAATGAAAAACTGTTTTTT. This sequence encodes CASSLRTTNEKLFF.

In its sample, this clonotype was seen many times. The rearrangement uses TRBV15 and TRBJ2-7; TRBD2 aligns across 7 bases. V lost 0 bases and J lost 8; bases outside the gene matches: 4. Per the germline V gene, CDR1 is LNHNV and CDR2 is YYDKDF (reference sequence). The CDR3 covers 13 residues. The chain's CDR3 is CATSRDRGEKQYF. DNA for the CDR3: TGTGCCACCAGCAGAGATCGGGGGGAGAAGCAGTACTTC.

In its sample, this clonotype was seen many times. The CDR3 loop is CSVEPGRGQYEQYF. The CDR3 DNA reads as TGCAGCGTTGAACCCGGAAGGGGTCAATACGAGCAGTACTTC. This chain uses TRBV29-1 with TRBJ2-7; D possibly corresponds to TRBD1 (5 bases). The CDR3 runs 14 residues. Trimming pared 2 bases from V and 4 bases from J, leaving 15 bases between. The germline gives CDR1 SQVTM, CDR2 ANQGSEA.

In regard to this clonotype: This could be a read error, since a much larger clone is one nucleotide away. The J gene is TRBJ1-2, the V gene TRBV6-6, with no clear D. Germline CDR1 MNHNY, CDR2 SVGAGI (reference sequence). The ends were cut back, 0 bases at V and 7 bases at J, with 18 bases in the middle. The CDR3 runs 16 residues. CDR3 coding DNA: TGTGCCAGCAGTTACTCGGAGGCAGGCCATACTGGTGGCTACACCTTC. Residues: CASSYSEAGHTGGYTF.

This clonotype was found many times. The chain couples TRBV2 to TRBJ2-2; TRBD2 matches 10 bases. The CDR3 spans 15 residues. V was pared by 4 bases and J by 6 bases, with 5 bases of the junction left unmatched. Looked up from germline, CDR1 is SNHLY and CDR2 is FYNNEI. The CDR3 nucleotides read TGTGCCAGCAGTGTCAGCGGGGGGGGACCCGGGGAGCTGTTTTTT. It codes for CASSVSGGGPGELFF.

This clonotype was seen ten or more times. The V gene is TRBV5-6, the J gene TRBJ2-7, with 11 bases matching TRBD1. The CDR3 spans 15 residues. V was clipped by 0 bases and J by 6 bases; unmatched bases: 5. Germline CDR1 is SGHDT and CDR2 is YYEEEE. CDR3 DNA sequence: TGTGCCAGCAGCTTGGCCGGGACAGGGGGTCTCGAGCAGTACTTC. Its translation is CASSLAGTGGLEQYF.

This clonotype appeared many times. The chain joins TRBV5-1 to TRBJ2-1; D is possibly TRBD1 (6 bases). Germline CDR1 and CDR2: SGHRS and YFSETQ. V was cut by 2 bases and J by 9 bases, with 18 bases left in between. The CDR3 spans 15 residues. CDR3 residues: CASSFRTARRGEQFF. The CDR3 DNA sequence: TGCGCCAGCAGCTTCCGGACAGCCCGAAGAGGTGAGCAGTTCTTC.

This clonotype appeared a few times. The rearrangement joins TRBV5-6 to TRBJ2-3; 11 bases match TRBD2. Germline trimming cut 4 bases from V and 5 bases from J; bases unmatched to any gene: 6. Germline V gene data show CDR1 as SGHDT and CDR2 as YYEEEE. CDR3 size: 15 residues. The CDR3 bases are TGTGCCAGCAGCCCGGGACTAGCGGCGGGAGATACGCAGTATTTT. Its protein product is CASSPGLAAGDTQYF.

This clonotype was seen ten or more times. The chain recombines TRBV3-1 with TRBJ2-1; 7 positions match TRBD2. The CDR3 covers 13 residues. Germline V lookup: CDR1 LGHDT, CDR2 YNNKEL (reference sequence). V was clipped by 5 bases and J by 6 bases; unmatched bases: 4. Here the CDR3 reads CASSFRLANEQFF. DNA of the CDR3: TGTGCCAGCAGCTTCCGACTAGCCAATGAGCAGTTCTTC.

This clonotype was observed many times. The chain has TRBV28 and TRBJ1-1, with D possibly matching TRBD1 (6 bases). The germline V gene encodes CDR1 MDHEN and CDR2 SYDVKM. There are 13 residues in the CDR3. Trimming cost V 7 bases and J 5 bases, with 14 bases left between them. Written as DNA, the CDR3 is TGTGCCAGCACCGAACAGGGTCCGACTGAAGCTTTCTTT. This sequence encodes CASTEQGPTEAFF.

The table lists this clonotype with many counts. The V call is TRBV7-9, the J call TRBJ2-1, with D perhaps matching TRBD2 (5 bases). Germline assignment: CDR1 SEHNR and CDR2 FQNEAQ (reference sequence). V lost 2 bases, J lost 6 bases, and 17 bases lay in between. The CDR3 is 16 amino acids. The CDR3 DNA follows: TGTGCCAGCAGCTTACCCCCGGGAAGCCGATCCAATGAGCAGTTCTTC. It is translated as CASSLPPGSRSNEQFF. Full variable domain (rest looked up from reference TRBV7-9 and TRBJ2-1): DTGVSQNPRHKITKRGQNVTFRCDPISEHNRLYWYRQTLGQGPEFLTYFQNEAQLEKSRLLSDRFSAERPKGSFSTLEIQRTEQGDSAMYLCASSLPPGSRSNEQFFGPGTRLTVL.

This clonotype was recorded at least ten times. The chain employs TRBV2 and TRBJ1-1; D is unclear. CDR3 length: 13 residues. The germline V gene has CDR1 SNHLY and CDR2 FYNNEI. With 3 bases removed from V and 3 bases from J, the gap between germline ends came to 8 bases. Written as DNA, the CDR3 is TGTGCCAGCAGTGACAACGTGGACACTGAAGCTTTCTTT. Encoded protein: CASSDNVDTEAFF. Using reference TRBV2 and TRBJ1-1 for the parts outside the CDR3, the full variable domain is EPEVTQTPSHQVTQMGQEVILRCVPISNHLYFYWYRQILGQKVEFLVSFYNNEISEKSEIFDDQFSVERPDGSNFTLKIRSTKLEDSAMYFCASSDNVDTEAFFGQGTRLTVV.

This clonotype showed up many times. The chain is built from TRBV10-3 and TRBJ2-7; D may match TRBD1 or TRBD2 (6 bases each). The CDR3 runs to 14 residues. V was trimmed by 4 bases and J by 6 bases, leaving 16 bases between them. Germline V gene sequence: CDR1 ENHRY, CDR2 SYGVKD. Here the CDR3 reads CAISVGYGGREQYF. CDR3 sequence (DNA): TGTGCCATCAGTGTGGGTTATGGGGGGCGCGAGCAGTACTTC.